This passage covers 15 T cell receptor beta chains from one sample sequenced in a study of OX40 agonist ivuxolimab in advanced cancers. TCRdb's copy holds only in-frame clones and misses some; the assay was immunoSEQ multiplex PCR. The repertoire includes around 95,000 clones, about 92% of them detected once, and 0.25% to 0.3% sits in the top ten. The sample was CD4+ or CD8+ T cells sorted from blood, taken in a trial of the OX40 agonist ivuxolimab. The receptors were gathered from an adult with an advanced solid tumor such as melanoma, head and neck, liver or kidney cancer.

This clone was seen a single time. The chain carries TRBV9 and TRBJ1-2, with D perhaps TRBD1 (5 bases). CDR3 length: 15 amino acids. CDR1 is SGDLS, CDR2 YYNGEE, per germline. Between the trimmed V and J ends, which lost 6 bases and 2 bases, there was a span of 17 bases. The CDR3 nucleotides are TGTGCCAGCACGTTAGGTCCAGGGAGCAACTATGGCTACACCTTC. It yields the protein CASTLGPGSNYGYTF.

The genes are TRBV10-3 and TRBJ1-2; D perhaps matches TRBD1 (5 bases). The CDR3 consists of 16 residues. Looked up from germline, CDR1 is ENHRY and CDR2 is SYGVKD. Deletions cut 4 bases from V and 5 bases from J, with 20 bases between. This CDR3 reads CAISGGTQVHGYGYTF. The DNA of the CDR3 is TGTGCCATCAGTGGCGGAACACAGGTACATGGGTATGGCTACACCTTC.

This chain joins TRBV9 and TRBJ1-3; D ambiguous. The ends were cut back, 8 bases at V and 1 base at J, with 10 bases in the middle. The CDR3 is 13 residues long. Germline V lookup: CDR1 SGDLS, CDR2 YYNGEE. The CDR3 DNA sequence: TGTGCCAGTCGCGGGCAGTCTGGAAACACCATATATTTT. Translated: CASRGQSGNTIYF. The full variable domain, rest sourced from reference TRBV9 and TRBJ1-3, is DSGVTQTPKHLITATGQRVTLRCSPRSGDLSVYWYQQSLDQGLQFLIQYYNGEERAKGNILERFSAQQFPDLHSELNLSSLELGDSALYFCASRGQSGNTIYFGEGSWLTVV.

This clone was seen once. V and J are TRBV4-3 and TRBJ2-3, with 7 bases fitting TRBD2. The germline V gene encodes CDR1 LGHNA and CDR2 YSLEER. The CDR3 runs to 17 residues. V trimming: 1 base; J trimming: 6 bases; junction bases outside the gene matches: 13. The CDR3 protein is CASSQGIAGGLMDTQYF. CDR3 coding DNA: TGCGCCAGCAGCCAAGGAATAGCGGGTGGGCTAATGGATACGCAGTATTTT.

CDR3 protein: CASSAPGLATNEQFF. CDR3 nucleotide sequence: TGTGCCAGCAGTGCACCGGGACTAGCTACCAATGAGCAGTTCTTC. The V and J genes are TRBV28 and TRBJ2-1; TRBD2 matches at 9 bases. The CDR3 extends over 15 amino acids. The V segment lost 5 bases and the J segment 6 bases; nucleotides outside the gene matches: 8. Germline CDR1 and CDR2: MDHEN and SYDVKM.

This rearrangement joins TRBV6-4 to TRBJ2-1; D not resolved. Trimming removed 4 bases at V and 8 bases at J, with 12 bases between. The CDR3 is 13 amino acids. CDR1 is MRHNA and CDR2 is SNTAGT in the germline V gene. The CDR3 sequence: CASSVGLPDEQFF. CDR3 DNA: TGTGCCAGCAGTGTTGGGCTACCCGATGAGCAGTTCTTC.

The chain is built from TRBV11-1 and TRBJ2-3; 11 bases are shared with TRBD2. The CDR3 covers 18 residues. Germline V gene data show CDR1 as SGHAT and CDR2 as FQDESV (reference sequence). V trimming: 0 bases; J trimming: 1 base; junction bases outside the gene matches: 6. CDR3 region: CASSLALASGGRTDTQYF. The CDR3 DNA sequence: TGTGCCAGCAGCTTAGCATTAGCTAGCGGGGGGCGCACAGATACGCAGTATTTT.

The chain joins TRBV4-3 to TRBJ1-5; 9 bases are a match to TRBD1. This CDR3 spans 16 amino acids. Per the germline V gene, CDR1 is LGHNA and CDR2 is YSLEER. V shed 0 bases and J 6 bases; nucleotides not matched to a gene: 6. The CDR3 is CASSQDGQGSGQPQHF. DNA for the CDR3: TGCGCCAGCAGCCAAGATGGACAGGGGTCGGGTCAGCCCCAGCATTTT.

The genes are TRBV10-2 and TRBJ2-1; 15 nucleotides line up with TRBD2. Germline CDR1 is WSHSY and CDR2 is SAAADI. This CDR3 is 20 amino acids long. With 5 bases clipped from V and 0 bases from J, the junction kept 11 bases outside the gene matches. For the CDR3, the DNA is TGCGCCAGCAGTAAGGGACTAGCGGGAGGTCTCCACCGCTCCTACAATGAGCAGTTCTTC. This encodes CASSKGLAGGLHRSYNEQFF.

The V call is TRBV28, the J call TRBJ2-7; TRBD1 agrees at 8 bases. This CDR3 comprises 14 residues. V gave up 3 bases and J gave up 5 bases; unmatched junction bases: 6. From germline, CDR1 is MDHEN and CDR2 SYDVKM. The DNA of the CDR3 is TGTGCCAGCAGTTTGTACAGGGGGTGGCACGAGCAGTACTTC. This gives the protein CASSLYRGWHEQYF.

DNA of the CDR3: TGCGCCAGCAGCCTTGGACGAGTCAGAAGCACAGATACGCAGTATTTT. This gives the protein CASSLGRVRSTDTQYF. This rearrangement joins TRBV4-3 to TRBJ2-3; no reliable D call. CDR1 is LGHNA, CDR2 YSLEER, per germline. The CDR3 sequence is 16 residues long. V lost 4 bases, J lost 0 bases, and 14 bases lay in between.

This sequence joins TRBV2 and TRBJ2-4; 13 bases line up with TRBD2. This CDR3 comprises 17 residues. Germline-derived CDR1 and CDR2 are SNHLY and FYNNEI. V lost 6 bases, J lost 3 bases, and 8 bases stayed unmatched. CDR3 in amino acids: CASRGLAGWPGKNIQYF. CDR3 nucleotides: TGTGCCAGCAGGGGACTAGCGGGGTGGCCGGGCAAAAACATTCAGTACTTC.

This chain links TRBV28 with TRBJ2-1; D not resolved. Germline CDR1 reads MDHEN; CDR2 reads SYDVKM. The CDR3 runs to 13 residues. V shed 11 bases and J shed 1 base, with 12 bases lying between them. This chain's CDR3 is CAYQATSYNEQFF. The CDR3 DNA follows: TGTGCCTACCAGGCTACGTCCTACAATGAGCAGTTCTTC. Based on the CDR3 plus reference TRBV28 and TRBJ2-1, the full variable domain is DVKVTQSSRYLVKRTGEKVFLECVQDMDHENMFWYRQDPGLGLRLIYFSYDVKMKEKGDIPEGYSVSREKKERFSLILESASTNQTSMYLCAYQATSYNEQFFGPGTRLTVL.

The V and J genes are TRBV6-1 and TRBJ2-1; 10 bases map to TRBD2. This CDR3 is 15 amino acids long. Germline V CDR1 and CDR2: MNHNS, SASEGT. Losses at the gene ends were 0 bases for V and 9 bases for J; bases not matched to a gene: 5. The CDR3 DNA is TGTGCCAGCAGTGAAGCAAGCGGGGGGGAGGGTGAGCAGTTCTTC. Translation gives CASSEASGGEGEQFF.

The CDR3 sequence: CASSFTGMGQPQHF. Here the CDR3 DNA reads TGTGCCAGCAGCTTCACAGGCATGGGTCAGCCCCAGCATTTT. This sequence joins TRBV7-2 and TRBJ1-5; D perhaps matches TRBD1 (5 bases). Deletions cut 3 bases from V and 6 bases from J, with 12 bases between. CDR3 length: 14 residues. Germline V lookup: CDR1 SGHTA, CDR2 FQGNSA.